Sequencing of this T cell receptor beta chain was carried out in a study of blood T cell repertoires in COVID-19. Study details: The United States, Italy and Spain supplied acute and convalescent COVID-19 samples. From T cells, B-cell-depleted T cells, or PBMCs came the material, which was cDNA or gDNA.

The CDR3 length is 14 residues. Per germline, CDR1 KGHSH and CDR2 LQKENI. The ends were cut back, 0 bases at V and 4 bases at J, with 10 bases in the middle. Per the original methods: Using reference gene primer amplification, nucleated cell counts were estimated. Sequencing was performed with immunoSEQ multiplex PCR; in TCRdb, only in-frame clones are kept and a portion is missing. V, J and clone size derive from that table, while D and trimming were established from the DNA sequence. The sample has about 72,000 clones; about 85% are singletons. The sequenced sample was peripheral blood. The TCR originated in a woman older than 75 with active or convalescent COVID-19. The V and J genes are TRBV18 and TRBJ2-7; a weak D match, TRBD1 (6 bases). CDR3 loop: CASSPPSQGYEQYF. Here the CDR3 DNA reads TGTGCCAGCTCACCACCTTCGCAGGGGTACGAGCAGTACTTC.